Each of the 8 T cell receptor beta chains below was sequenced from the same sample in a study of blood T cell repertoires in COVID-19 (dated by TCRdb to the early 2020s). The library was obtained by the immunoSEQ multiplex PCR assay. Imported from immuneACCESS, the table was reduced by TCRdb to in-frame sequences with V and J called. These copies leave out some clones; in studies compared against another copy, an unresolved V gene accounts for under half, and the cause of the remainder is not known. The sample data list about 110,000 clones, and under 75% of these were observed just once. About 7.1% of the sample rests with the top ten. Material: peripheral blood. Every receptor here comes from a woman aged 55-69 years with acute or convalescent COVID-19.

This chain uses TRBV2 with TRBJ1-5; the D gene is possibly TRBD1 (6 bases). The CDR3 contains 14 residues. The V end was cut by 5 bases, the J end by 7 bases, with 15 bases between. Germline-derived CDR1 and CDR2 are SNHLY and FYNNEI. This CDR3 reads CASSLSQGSQPQHF. For the CDR3, the DNA is TGTGCCAGCAGTCTGTCACAGGGTTCACAGCCCCAGCATTTT. Filled out from reference TRBV2 and TRBJ1-5, the complete variable domain reads EPEVTQTPSHQVTQMGQEVILRCVPISNHLYFYWYRQILGQKVEFLVSFYNNEISEKSEIFDDQFSVERPDGSNFTLKIRSTKLEDSAMYFCASSLSQGSQPQHFGDGTRLSIL.

The rearrangement links TRBV19 to TRBJ2-3; D might be TRBD1 (6 bases). V shed 7 bases and J shed 0 bases, with 20 bases lying between them. The germline V gene encodes CDR1 LNHDA and CDR2 SQIVND (reference sequence). The CDR3 contains 17 residues. The CDR3: CASTSLMTGSSTDTQYF. Written as DNA, the CDR3 is TGTGCCAGTACCTCCCTTATGACAGGTTCTAGCACAGATACGCAGTATTTT.

Only one count was recorded for this clone. The rearrangement links TRBV11-3 to TRBJ2-3, with 8 bases fitting TRBD1. This CDR3 spans 17 amino acids. CDR1 SGHNT and CDR2 YENEEA come from the germline V gene. V trimming: 5 bases; J trimming: 3 bases; junction bases outside the gene matches: 13. The DNA of the CDR3 is TGTGCCAGCAGCACCCGGACAGGGAGGTTAGGGACAGATACGCAGTATTTT. Translation: CASSTRTGRLGTDTQYF.

This chain links TRBV5-1 with TRBJ1-3; TRBD1 matches at 8 bases. Germline lookup yields CDR1 SGHRS and CDR2 YFSETQ. The CDR3 is 16 amino acids. The V segment lost 4 bases and the J segment 2 bases; nucleotides outside the gene matches: 8. The DNA for the CDR3 is TGCGCCAGCAGCGAGAACACAGGGGGAACTGGAAACACCATATATTTT. It translates to CASSENTGGTGNTIYF.

This clone was seen more than once but under ten times. This chain uses TRBV27 with TRBJ1-4; unclear D gene. Germline CDR1 and CDR2: MNHEY and SMNVEV (reference sequence). The CDR3 covers 15 residues. The V end lost 5 bases, the J end lost 7 bases, and 17 bases lay between the germline ends. The CDR3 sequence: CASSPTATSGEKLFF. The CDR3 region has the DNA TGTGCCAGCAGTCCCACCGCTACTTCGGGTGAAAAACTGTTTTTT.

The chain links TRBV9 to TRBJ1-1, with a tentative D call TRBD1 (6 bases). V lost 5 bases to trimming and J lost 2 bases, with 7 bases between them. Germline V gene lookup returns CDR1 SGDLS and CDR2 YYNGEE. The CDR3 sequence is 12 residues long. Written as DNA, the CDR3 is TGTGCCAGCAGAGGGGGAAACACTGAAGCTTTCTTT. As protein: CASRGGNTEAFF.

The CDR3 nucleotides are TGTGCCAGCAGTTTGCCGACAGGGGCGACCTACGAGCAGTACTTC. Translated, it gives CASSLPTGATYEQYF. The J gene is TRBJ2-7, the V gene TRBV28; 8 nucleotides line up with TRBD1. The CDR3 contains 15 residues. The V segment lost 3 bases and the J segment 2 bases; nucleotides outside the gene matches: 6. Germline assignment: CDR1 MDHEN and CDR2 SYDVKM. Supplemented by reference TRBV28 and TRBJ2-7, the full variable domain reads DVKVTQSSRYLVKRTGEKVFLECVQDMDHENMFWYRQDPGLGLRLIYFSYDVKMKEKGDIPEGYSVSREKKERFSLILESASTNQTSMYLCASSLPTGATYEQYFGPGTRLTVT.

This sequence joins TRBV5-1 and TRBJ1-1, with 9 bases identical to TRBD1. V shed 0 bases, J shed 0 bases, and the junction held 9 bases outside the gene matches. Per germline, CDR1 SGHRS and CDR2 YFSETQ. This CDR3 region has 18 residues. This chain's CDR3 is CASSLERGTGILNTEAFF. CDR3 nucleotide sequence: TGCGCCAGCAGCTTGGAACGCGGGACAGGGATCCTGAACACTGAAGCTTTCTTT.